This entry lists 13 T cell receptor beta chains sequenced from one sample in a study of blood T cell repertoires in COVID-19 (dated by TCRdb to about 2020). Library creation used the immunoSEQ multiplex PCR assay. TCRdb limited this immuneACCESS table to in-frame rearrangements with V and J called. A share of clones is missing; checked studies link under half to unresolved V genes, and the rest is unexplained. Across this sample there are more than 300,000 clones, with under 90% seen only once. The ten biggest clones cover under 11% of the sample. Sequences were obtained from PBMCs or T cells enriched from blood (not recorded which). All receptors derive from a woman between 18 and 30 years old who had recovered from COVID-19.

The rearrangement joins TRBV7-9 to TRBJ2-2, with D tentatively TRBD2 (5 bases). The CDR3 is made up of 13 amino acids. Trimming cost V 5 bases and J 3 bases, with 7 bases left between them. Germline values: CDR1 SEHNR, CDR2 FQNEAQ (reference sequence). CDR3 bases: TGTGCCAGCAGCACGAGGGACACCGGGGAGCTGTTTTTT. This encodes CASSTRDTGELFF.

CDR3 DNA: TGTGCCAGCAGCCAAGACAGGGAAAACATTCAGTACTTC. It yields the protein CASSQDRENIQYF. The genes are TRBV2 and TRBJ2-4; 7 positions match TRBD1. The CDR3 is 13 residues long. Germline V gene sequence: CDR1 SNHLY, CDR2 FYNNEI. Unmatched junction bases numbered 4, after V lost 6 bases and J lost 5 bases.

The chain joins TRBV19 to TRBJ1-1, with 7 bases fitting TRBD1. J was trimmed by 3 bases and V by 0 bases; bases with no gene match: 13. CDR1 and CDR2 (germline): LNHDA, SQIVND (reference sequence). The CDR3 covers 18 residues. As DNA, the CDR3 is TGTGCCAGTAGTATAGATAGATGGATGACACAGGGGCACACTGAAGCTTTCTTT. Translating it yields CASSIDRWMTQGHTEAFF.

This clone showed up just once. The chain is built from TRBV19 and TRBJ1-5, with no clear D. Germline CDR1 LNHDA, CDR2 SQIVND (reference sequence). The CDR3 loop spans 13 amino acids. The germline V and J ends were trimmed by 2 bases and 5 bases, with 7 bases remaining between them. CDR3 sequence: CASSITSDQPQHF. The CDR3 coding sequence is TGTGCCAGTAGTATAACAAGTGATCAGCCCCAGCATTTT.

This clone was seen only a few times. This chain connects TRBV19 to TRBJ1-5; possible D gene TRBD1, 6 bases. In germline, CDR1 is LNHDA, CDR2 SQIVND (reference sequence). This CDR3 comprises 13 residues. The CDR3 here is CVSSQGPNQPQHF. The CDR3 region has the DNA TGTGTCTCTTCACAGGGTCCCAATCAGCCCCAGCATTTT. The full variable domain, completed using reference TRBV19 and TRBJ1-5, is DGGITQSPKYLFRKEGQNVTLSCEQNLNHDAMYWYRQDPGQGLRLIYYSQIVNDFQKGDIAEGYSVSREKKESFPLTVTSAQKNPTAFYLCVSSQGPNQPQHFGDGTRLSIL.

The CDR3, as DNA: TGTGCCAGCAGGGACAGTAAGAACACTGAAGCTTTCTTT. Translated, it gives CASRDSKNTEAFF. The chain joins TRBV2 to TRBJ1-1, with D maybe TRBD1 (6 bases). The CDR3 runs to 13 residues. V gave up 6 bases and J gave up 1 base, with 9 bases separating them. Germline V lookup: CDR1 SNHLY, CDR2 FYNNEI.

The CDR3 coding sequence is TGTGCCAGCAGCTTAAATTGGGACTCTCCTGAAGCTTTCTTT. It is translated as CASSLNWDSPEAFF. V gene TRBV11-1 combines with J gene TRBJ1-1; weak D call: TRBD1 (5 bases). Germline V lookup: CDR1 SGHAT, CDR2 FQDESV (reference sequence). The CDR3 has 14 amino acids. V was pared by 2 bases and J by 6 bases, with 13 bases between.

This chain connects TRBV6-5 to TRBJ2-5; D unclear. From germline, CDR1 is MNHEY and CDR2 SVGAGI. Deletions cut 0 bases from V and 5 bases from J, with 7 bases between. This CDR3 is built from 13 residues. CDR3: CASSYSTPETQYF. CDR3 in DNA: TGTGCCAGCAGTTACTCCACACCCGAGACCCAGTACTTC.

This chain links TRBV14 with TRBJ2-2; 7 nucleotides align to TRBD2. The germline CDR1 and CDR2 sequences are SGHDN and FVKESK. CDR3 length: 17 amino acids. V lost 8 bases and J lost 0; bases outside the gene matches: 12. The CDR3 is CASESGGGAANTGELFF. DNA of the CDR3: TGTGCCAGCGAATCGGGGGGAGGCGCCGCGAACACCGGGGAGCTGTTTTTT. The full variable domain, its missing parts supplied by reference TRBV14 and TRBJ2-2, is EAGVTQFPSHSVIEKGQTVTLRCDPISGHDNLYWYRRVMGKEIKFLLHFVKESKQDESGMPNNRFLAERTGGTYSTLKVQPAELEDSGVYFCASESGGGAANTGELFFGEGSRLTVL.

A single count supports this clone. The chain employs TRBV11-3 and TRBJ2-1; the match to TRBD1 covers 9 bases. This CDR3 has 16 residues. The germline V gene encodes CDR1 SGHNT and CDR2 YENEEA. V trimming: 5 bases; J trimming: 5 bases; junction bases outside the gene matches: 10. CDR3 residues: CASSPQDRGRHNEQFF. The CDR3 DNA is TGTGCCAGCAGCCCCCAGGACAGGGGACGACACAATGAGCAGTTCTTC.

The chain combines TRBV28 with TRBJ1-5; tentative D call: TRBD1 (6 bases). With 5 bases removed from V and 9 bases from J, the gap between germline ends came to 8 bases. The CDR3 is 11 residues long. CDR1 and CDR2 (germline): MDHEN, SYDVKM. For the CDR3, the DNA is TGTGCCAGCAGTCAAGGGGGGCCCCAGCATTTT. Its translation is CASSQGGPQHF.

V gene TRBV30 combines with J gene TRBJ1-1, with TRBD1 identical over 9 bases. The junction had 4 bases not matched to a gene; V was cut back by 0 bases and J by 5 bases. The germline V gene encodes CDR1 GTSNPN and CDR2 SVGIG (reference sequence). CDR3 length: 14 amino acids. CDR3 amino acids: CAWSVTTGGTEAFF. The DNA of the CDR3 is TGTGCCTGGAGTGTAACGACAGGGGGGACTGAAGCTTTCTTT.

Here the CDR3 reads CASSPTSGSSQETQYF. The CDR3 nucleotides read TGTGCCAGCAGTCCTACTAGCGGGAGTAGTCAAGAGACCCAGTACTTC. This chain connects TRBV28 to TRBJ2-5; 11 bases map to TRBD2. J lost 2 bases, V lost 5 bases, and 7 bases had no gene match. Germline V gives CDR1 MDHEN, CDR2 SYDVKM. CDR3 length: 16 residues. Combining the CDR3 with reference TRBV28 and TRBJ2-5 gives the whole variable domain DVKVTQSSRYLVKRTGEKVFLECVQDMDHENMFWYRQDPGLGLRLIYFSYDVKMKEKGDIPEGYSVSREKKERFSLILESASTNQTSMYLCASSPTSGSSQETQYFGPGTRLLVL.